This TCR beta chain was sequenced for a study of post-analysis software for immune sequencing data. Study at large: The disease courses covered relapsing-remitting, secondary progressive and progressive-relapsing multiple sclerosis. The study's findings and limits: Relative to controls, patients with multiple sclerosis showed significantly lower normalized Chao1 diversity. The study found TRBV5-6, TRBV5-1 and TRBV20-1 among about 5 TRBV segments more frequent in patients than controls. Under F measure analysis, samples from one preparation batch co-clustered strongly.

Unique molecular identifiers tagged the TCR beta cDNA libraries. T cells numbering roughly 1 to 10 million yielded roughly 0.5 million cDNA molecules. One entry per CDR3 protein results from TCRdb running MiXCR on the PCR reads. The sample consists of fewer than 850,000 distinct CDR3 sequences, around 27% of them appearing once. Germline loops: CDR1 MNHNY, CDR2 SVGAGI (reference sequence). The CDR3 contains 17 residues. V lost 6 bases, J lost 4 bases, and 10 bases stayed unmatched. This clonotype was detected only a few times. Its specificity is not known. The rearrangement uses TRBV6-6 and TRBJ2-2; 11 positions match TRBD2. Material for sequencing was blood. The sequence was obtained from a girl aged 10-17 years with multiple sclerosis. CDR3 nucleotides: TGTGCCAGCAGCCTCCCCGGTGGGACTAGCGGCACCGGGGAGCTGTTTTTT. This translates into CASSLPGGTSGTGELFF.